These 30 T cell receptor beta chains originate from one sample sequenced in a study of T cells in Graves' hyperthyroidism and ophthalmopathy. Amplified TCR beta CDR3 regions derived from RNA transcripts. Primed by the HTBI set, a first-round RT-PCR was run on the TCR CDR3. TCRdb passed the multiplex PCR reads through MiXCR, listing each CDR3 protein once. The repertoire consists of approximately 640,000 distinct CDR3 sequences, with under 20% occurring once and the leading ten covering around 4%. The sample comprised blood. The receptor set was obtained from a woman younger than 45 with Graves' hyperthyroidism.

This clonotype was counted at least ten times. J is TRBJ2-7 and V is TRBV7-8; 11 positions agree with TRBD2. CDR1 and CDR2 from the germline V gene are SGHVS and FQNEAQ. The CDR3 covers 16 residues. V shed 0 bases, J shed 4 bases, and the junction held 5 bases outside the gene matches. Written as DNA, the CDR3 is TGTGCCAGCAGCTTAGCGGGGACTAGCGGCTATTACGAGCAGTACTTC. Its translation: CASSLAGTSGYYEQYF.

About this clonotype: This may be a read error: a much more frequent sequence differs by one nucleotide. This sequence joins TRBV24-1 and TRBJ2-1; a possible D gene is TRBD2 (6 bases). CDR1 is KGHDR and CDR2 is SFDVKD in the germline V gene. The length of the CDR3 is 16 residues. As DNA, the CDR3 is TGTGCCACCAGTGATATGCGGGGTAAGGGGTACAATGGGCAGTTCTTC. This sequence encodes CATSDMRGKGYNGQFF.

The chain recombines TRBV11-3 with TRBJ2-2; D may correspond to TRBD1 or TRBD2 (7 bases each). The V end lost 5 bases, the J end lost 0 bases, and 13 bases lay between the germline ends. The germline V gene has CDR1 SGHNT and CDR2 YENEEA. The CDR3 is 16 residues long. CDR3 loop: CASSPGGVPNTGELFF. The CDR3 DNA is TGTGCCAGCAGCCCAGGGGGGGTCCCGAACACCGGGGAGCTGTTTTTT.

This clonotype turned up a few times. An end of the junction does not agree with germline; a read error may underlie this. The rearrangement joins TRBV19 to TRBJ2-7; 10 bases line up with TRBD2. Germline V gene lookup returns CDR1 LNHDA and CDR2 SQIVND (reference sequence). This CDR3 is built from 15 residues. The CDR3 coding sequence is TGTGCCAGTAGTATGGGTAGCGGGAGGACCTACGAGCGGTACTTC. Protein: CASSMGSGRTYERYF. Combining the CDR3 with reference TRBV19 and TRBJ2-7 gives the whole variable domain DGGITQSPKYLFRKEGQNVTLSCEQNLNHDAMYWYRQDPGQGLRLIYYSQIVNDFQKGDIAEGYSVSREKKESFPLTVTSAQKNPTAFYLCASSMGSGRTYERYFGPGTRLTVT.

The chain combines TRBV7-9 with TRBJ1-4; maybe TRBD1 (5 bases). This CDR3 region has 15 residues. Germline values: CDR1 SEHNR, CDR2 FQNEAQ (reference sequence). V gave up 5 bases and J gave up 5 bases, with 15 bases separating them. Here the CDR3 reads CASSIEGRANEKLFF. CDR3 sequence (DNA): TGTGCCAGCAGCATAGAGGGGAGGGCGAATGAAAAACTGTTTTTT.

The chain combines TRBV20-1 with TRBJ1-5; TRBD1 is a possible D gene (6 bases). V shed 3 bases and J shed 4 bases, with 10 bases lying between them. The CDR3 sequence is 13 residues long. Germline V CDR1 and CDR2: DFQATT, SNEGSKA (reference sequence). The DNA for the CDR3 is TGCAGTGCTAGGGACAGTCGAAATCAGCCCCAGCATTTT. It specifies CSARDSRNQPQHF.

This clonotype was found many times. The J gene is TRBJ1-5, the V gene TRBV7-3; D unclear. The CDR3 is 14 residues long. With 6 bases removed from V and 6 bases from J, the gap between germline ends came to 15 bases. Germline V CDR1 and CDR2: SGHTA, FQGTGA. For the CDR3, the DNA is TGTGCCAGCAGTCCTAGACCCCCCGGTCAGCCCCAGCATTTT. Its protein is CASSPRPPGQPQHF.

This clonotype was counted many times. The rearrangement uses TRBV11-1 and TRBJ2-1, with 8 bases identical to TRBD1. This CDR3 spans 13 amino acids. With V trimmed by 4 bases and J by 6 bases, 2 bases remained unmatched. Germline V CDR1 and CDR2: SGHAT, FQDESV (reference sequence). In nucleotides, the CDR3 is TGTGCCAGCAGCTCGGACAGGGCCAATGAGCAGTTCTTC. Translation: CASSSDRANEQFF.

The chain has TRBV7-2 and TRBJ1-5; unclear D gene. The CDR3 runs 15 residues. Trimming shortened V by 1 base and J by 0 bases, and 7 bases separated the two germline ends. In germline, CDR1 is SGHTA, CDR2 FQGNSA. DNA for the CDR3: TGTGCCAGCAGCTTAGTCGTTAATAGCAATCAGCCCCAGCATTTT. This sequence encodes CASSLVVNSNQPQHF.

There are a few counts of this clonotype. The V call is TRBV24-1, the J call TRBJ2-5, with D maybe TRBD1 (5 bases). V gave up 9 bases and J gave up 9 bases, with 22 bases separating them. Germline V lookup: CDR1 KGHDR, CDR2 SFDVKD. The CDR3 consists of 14 residues. The CDR3 DNA reads as TGTGCCACCTCGACAGTCGGCCCAGGCACGGCCCAGTACTTC. Translating gives CATSTVGPGTAQYF.

This clonotype was counted many times. The CDR3 DNA follows: TGTGCCAGCAGCTTAATCAGCGGGAGGGTGCCAGATACGCAGTATTTT. Protein product: CASSLISGRVPDTQYF. This chain connects TRBV11-2 to TRBJ2-3; 10 bases match TRBD2. The CDR3 contains 16 residues. Germline lookup yields CDR1 SGHAT and CDR2 FQNNGV. With 2 bases clipped from V and 4 bases from J, the junction kept 6 bases outside the gene matches.

This clonotype was found a few times. The genes are TRBV12-5 and TRBJ1-1; D gene uncertain. Germline V gene lookup returns CDR1 LGHNT and CDR2 FRNRAP. V was cut by 6 bases and J by 1 base, with 9 bases left in between. The CDR3 spans 13 residues. In nucleotides, the CDR3 is TGTGCTAGTGGCCCCGACTGGAACACTGAAGCTTTCTTT. The encoded protein is CASGPDWNTEAFF. The full variable domain, its missing parts supplied by reference TRBV12-5 and TRBJ1-1, is DARVTQTPRHKVTEMGQEVTMRCQPILGHNTVFWYRQTMMQGLELLAYFRNRAPLDDSGMPKDRFSAEMPDATLATLKIQPSEPRDSAVYFCASGPDWNTEAFFGQGTRLTVV.

The chain joins TRBV28 to TRBJ2-7; 9 bases match TRBD1. Germline assignment: CDR1 MDHEN and CDR2 SYDVKM. CDR3 length equals 15 residues. With 5 bases clipped from V and 5 bases from J, the junction kept 10 bases outside the gene matches. CDR3 sequence reads: CASSAPGTGFDEQYF. CDR3 in DNA: TGTGCCAGCAGTGCCCCCGGGACAGGGTTCGACGAGCAGTACTTC.

V gene TRBV11-2 combines with J gene TRBJ2-4; D is ambiguous. V lost 2 bases, J lost 1 base, and 9 bases lay in between. The CDR3 has 15 residues. The germline V gene encodes CDR1 SGHAT and CDR2 FQNNGV. In DNA form, the CDR3 reads TGTGCCAGCAGCTTATCTGAACTCGCCAAAAACATTCAGTACTTC. It yields the protein CASSLSELAKNIQYF.

This clonotype was picked up a small number of times. This chain connects TRBV5-1 to TRBJ2-2; D is undetermined. CDR1 SGHRS and CDR2 YFSETQ come from the germline V gene. The ends were cut back, 0 bases at V and 1 base at J, with 10 bases in the middle. The CDR3 covers 16 residues. In DNA, the CDR3 is TGCGCCAGCAGCTTGGTAGGACCCAAGAACACCGGGGAGCTGTTTTTT. Translation: CASSLVGPKNTGELFF.

This clonotype was counted ten times or more. The rearrangement joins TRBV7-3 to TRBJ2-1; 11 bases map to TRBD2. The V gene's germline CDR1 is SGHTA and CDR2 FQGTGA. The trim removed 5 bases at V and 8 bases at J, leaving 5 bases unmatched. The CDR3 totals 14 residues. CDR3 sequence: CASSPQTSGDEQFF. For the CDR3, the DNA is TGTGCCAGCAGCCCCCAGACTAGCGGGGATGAGCAGTTCTTC. Full variable domain (missing parts from reference TRBV7-3 and TRBJ2-1): GAGVSQTPSNKVTEKGKYVELRCDPISGHTALYWYRQSLGQGPEFLIYFQGTGAADDSGLPNDRFFAVRPEGSVSTLKIQRTERGDSAVYLCASSPQTSGDEQFFGPGTRLTVL.

The rearrangement uses TRBV4-1 and TRBJ1-5, with D uncertain. Looked up from germline, CDR1 is MGHRA and CDR2 is YSYEKL. This CDR3 comprises 16 residues. V dropped 0 bases and J dropped 1 base, with 10 bases sitting between them. Here the CDR3 DNA reads TGCGCCAGCAGCCAAGATTACGGGCCGAGCAATCAGCCCCAGCATTTT. It codes for CASSQDYGPSNQPQHF.

The gene calls are TRBV12-3 or TRBV12-4 and TRBJ1-6, with 7 bases fitting TRBD1. The CDR3 extends over 15 amino acids. Trimming cost V 2 bases and J 5 bases; bases outside gene matches: 3. CDR3 region: CASSLMGQHNSPLHF. The CDR3 DNA reads as TGTGCCAGCAGTTTAATGGGACAGCATAATTCACCCCTCCACTTT.

This clonotype was picked up many times. The chain employs TRBV25-1 and TRBJ2-3, with D unresolved. Trimming took 6 bases from V and 2 from J, leaving 12 bases between them. Germline CDR1 MGHDK, CDR2 SYGVNS. This CDR3 is built from 14 residues. CDR3 residues: CASSDEPDTDTQYF. CDR3 in DNA: TGTGCCAGCAGCGACGAACCGGACACAGATACGCAGTATTTT.

The table lists this clonotype with many counts. The chain is built from TRBV24-1 and TRBJ2-7; 9 bases agree with TRBD2. CDR3 length: 13 amino acids. Germline lookup yields CDR1 KGHDR and CDR2 SFDVKD. The V segment lost 6 bases and the J segment 2 bases; nucleotides outside the gene matches: 1. In nucleotides, the CDR3 is TGTGCCACCAGTTCTAGCGGGACCTACGAGCAGTACTTC. This gives the protein CATSSSGTYEQYF.

CDR3 DNA sequence: TGTGCCAGCAGCTTAGAGGGACTAGCGGACAAAAACATTCAGTACTTC. Translating it yields CASSLEGLADKNIQYF. The chain uses TRBV7-9 and TRBJ2-4; 11 nucleotides match TRBD2. Per the germline V gene, CDR1 is SEHNR and CDR2 is FQNEAQ (reference sequence). This CDR3 contains 16 residues. With V trimmed by 1 base and J by 3 bases, 2 bases remained unmatched.

The gene calls are TRBV11-2 and TRBJ2-1; D might be TRBD2 (5 bases). V lost 4 bases and J 12 bases, leaving 13 bases between the germline ends. This CDR3 has 12 amino acids. In germline, CDR1 is SGHAT, CDR2 FQNNGV. The CDR3 region is CASSSGGQLQFF. CDR3 bases: TGTGCCAGCAGCTCTGGAGGTCAGTTGCAGTTCTTC.

This clonotype was seen repeatedly, ten times or more. The rearrangement links TRBV19 to TRBJ2-1, with TRBD2 matching over 10 bases. The germline gives CDR1 LNHDA, CDR2 SQIVND (reference sequence). The CDR3 is 15 residues long. With V trimmed by 2 bases and J by 8 bases, 6 bases remained unmatched. This CDR3 is CASSIQREGRDEQFF. CDR3 in DNA: TGTGCCAGTAGTATACAGCGGGAGGGCCGCGATGAGCAGTTCTTC.

This clonotype was recorded many times. The chain is built from TRBV11-3 and TRBJ2-1; D unresolved. CDR1 SGHNT and CDR2 YENEEA come from the germline V gene. The CDR3 runs to 13 residues. The V end lost 3 bases, the J end lost 11 bases, and 14 bases lay between the germline ends. This CDR3 reads CASSFGGSVKQFF. DNA for the CDR3: TGTGCCAGCAGCTTTGGCGGATCGGTGAAGCAGTTCTTC.

This clonotype was detected many times. The rearrangement uses TRBV12-3 or TRBV12-4 and TRBJ2-5; 9 nucleotides align to TRBD2. The ends lost 5 bases at V and 3 bases at J; junction bases unmatched: 7. The CDR3 has 15 residues. For the CDR3, the DNA is TGTGCCAGCAGTGTTGCTAGCGGGACAAAAGAGACCCAGTACTTC. It yields the protein CASSVASGTKETQYF.

The sample holds many counts of this clonotype. The gene calls are TRBV12-3 or TRBV12-4 and TRBJ2-1; D might be TRBD2 (6 bases). Trimming pared 0 bases from V and 2 bases from J, leaving 14 bases between. The CDR3 is 17 residues long. CDR3 in amino acids: CASSLADGLATYNEQFF. The CDR3 DNA sequence: TGTGCCAGCAGTTTAGCTGATGGGCTAGCGACCTACAATGAGCAGTTCTTC.

This chain uses TRBV6-1 with TRBJ1-4; D gene uncertain. The CDR3 has 15 amino acids. Trimming took off 0 bases at V and 8 bases at J, with 13 bases between the two ends. Germline assignment: CDR1 MNHNS and CDR2 SASEGT. The CDR3 reads CASSEARFSGEKLFF. The DNA of the CDR3 is TGTGCCAGCAGTGAAGCGCGATTTTCTGGGGAAAAACTGTTTTTT.

At least ten counts were recorded for this clonotype. The chain carries TRBV28 and TRBJ1-3; D gene ambiguous. The germline V and J ends were trimmed by 2 bases and 8 bases, with 16 bases remaining between them. CDR3 length equals 15 residues. Germline loops: CDR1 MDHEN, CDR2 SYDVKM. The CDR3 loop is CASSLRGGFRDTIYF. The CDR3 DNA follows: TGTGCCAGCAGTTTACGTGGTGGGTTCCGAGACACCATATATTTT.

This clonotype appeared a few times. The rearrangement uses TRBV5-1 and TRBJ2-1; either TRBD1 or TRBD2 may supply D (5 bases each). CDR3 length: 16 residues. The V gene lost 2 bases and the J gene lost 5 bases, with 17 bases spanning the gap. The germline V gene encodes CDR1 SGHRS and CDR2 YFSETQ. The CDR3 loop reads CASSLTSGTGNNEQFF. The CDR3 nucleotides read TGCGCCAGCAGCTTAACTTCCGGGACCGGCAACAATGAGCAGTTCTTC.

The chain combines TRBV29-1 with TRBJ1-2; 7 nucleotides match TRBD1. Per germline, CDR1 SQVTM and CDR2 ANQGSEA. V gave up 6 bases and J gave up 4 bases; unmatched junction bases: 5. The CDR3 has 12 residues. CDR3 nucleotides: TGCAGCGTGGTGACAGGGACCTATGGCTACACCTTC. Protein sequence: CSVVTGTYGYTF.